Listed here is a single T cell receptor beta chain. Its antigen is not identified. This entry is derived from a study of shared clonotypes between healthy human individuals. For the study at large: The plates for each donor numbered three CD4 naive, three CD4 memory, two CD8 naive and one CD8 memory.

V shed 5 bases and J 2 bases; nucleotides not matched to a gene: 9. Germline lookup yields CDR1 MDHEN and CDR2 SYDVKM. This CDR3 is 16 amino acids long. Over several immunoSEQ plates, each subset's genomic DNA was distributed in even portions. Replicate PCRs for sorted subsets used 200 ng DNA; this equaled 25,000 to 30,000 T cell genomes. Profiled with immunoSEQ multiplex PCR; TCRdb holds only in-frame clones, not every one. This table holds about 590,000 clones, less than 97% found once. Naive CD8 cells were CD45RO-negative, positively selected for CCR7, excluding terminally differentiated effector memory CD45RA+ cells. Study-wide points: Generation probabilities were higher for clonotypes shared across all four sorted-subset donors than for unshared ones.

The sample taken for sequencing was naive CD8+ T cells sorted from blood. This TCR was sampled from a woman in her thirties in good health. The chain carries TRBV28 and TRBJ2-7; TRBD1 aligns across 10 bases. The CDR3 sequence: CASSPLGGTGAYEQYF. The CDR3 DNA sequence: TGTGCCAGCAGTCCCCTCGGGGGGACAGGGGCCTACGAGCAGTACTTC.